This T cell receptor (beta chain) is drawn from a study of blood T cells in healthy people across ages. Study-wide points: Among T cells, TCR beta diversity per million cells dropped roughly linearly as age rose.

As regards this clonotype: Its antigen is unidentified.

V shed 5 bases and J shed 8 bases, with 29 bases lying between them. The CDR3 is made up of 18 amino acids. Germline CDR1 is SGHRS and CDR2 is YFSETQ. With a J-beta primer mix and a sample-barcoded 5' primer, a second PCR ran about 7 to 11 cycles. TCRdb independently ran MiXCR on the 5' RACE reads; one entry per CDR3 protein. The sample contains about 640,000 distinct CDR3 sequences, 45% to 65% of which appear only once. The authors extracted at least 5 micrograms of total RNA per sample. This clonotype was obtained from a man between 60 and 70 years old in good health. The specimen was blood. This chain joins TRBV5-1 and TRBJ2-1, with a tentative D call TRBD2 (6 bases). This chain's CDR3 is CASRKGLQSGPPGDEQFF. CDR3 DNA sequence: TGCGCCAGCAGGAAGGGTCTTCAGAGCGGGCCACCGGGGGATGAGCAGTTCTTC. Combining the CDR3 with reference TRBV5-1 and TRBJ2-1 gives the whole variable domain KAGVTQTPRYLIKTRGQQVTLSCSPISGHRSVSWYQQTPGQGLQFLFEYFSETQRNKGNFPGRFSGRQFSNSRSEMNVSTLELGDSALYLCASRKGLQSGPPGDEQFFGPGTRLTVL.